This T cell receptor (beta chain) is from a study of T cell responses to AZD1222 COVID-19 vaccine. Study findings and constraints: Repertoires in all cases were sampled only once the peak T cell response had passed. Dominant CD4 TCR responses targeted spike regions 160-218 and 743-854. Reports say nearly half of spike-specific TCRs go after unmutated variant regions. The sample set comprised mostly white British donors with more females, and clonal diversity was possibly underestimated.

Only in-frame clones appear in the TCRdb table, and some are missing; sequencing was by immunoSEQ multiplex PCR. The table records approximately 150,000 clones, around 92% of them present only once. Remarks on this clone: As yet, its antigen is unknown.

Trimming left V 0 bases short and J 2 bases short, with 6 bases between. Germline V CDR1 and CDR2: SGDLS, YYNGEE. The CDR3 is made up of 14 amino acids. This clonotype was sampled from an adult in good health. The sample in question was peripheral blood, obtained on day 0 of MenACWY control vaccination. The chain recombines TRBV9 with TRBJ2-1, with D uncertain. The CDR3 region is CASSVGGTYNEQFF. In nucleotides, the CDR3 is TGTGCCAGCAGCGTAGGAGGAACCTACAATGAGCAGTTCTTC. The full variable domain, completed using reference TRBV9 and TRBJ2-1, is DSGVTQTPKHLITATGQRVTLRCSPRSGDLSVYWYQQSLDQGLQFLIQYYNGEERAKGNILERFSAQQFPDLHSELNLSSLELGDSALYFCASSVGGTYNEQFFGPGTRLTVL.